The 20 T cell receptor beta chains given below trace back to one sample, sequenced in a study of PD-L1 blockade in urothelial cancer. Sequencing used immunoSEQ multiplex PCR; TCRdb keeps in-frame clones, though not all of them. The table has under 50,000 clones, approximately 90% seen once. The source was PBMCs, collected around atezolizumab (anti-PD-L1) treatment. The source of these receptors is a man aged 65 to 79 with urothelial cancer.

The V gene is TRBV11-2, the J gene TRBJ1-3; D gene unclear. Germline V CDR1 and CDR2: SGHAT, FQNNGV. With 0 bases removed from V and 0 bases from J, the gap between germline ends came to 12 bases. This CDR3 contains 17 residues. The CDR3 here is CASSLEPGSYSGNTIYF. CDR3 nucleotide sequence: TGTGCCAGCAGCTTAGAGCCAGGATCCTACTCTGGAAACACCATATATTTT.

The J gene is TRBJ2-1, the V gene TRBV9; 9 positions agree with TRBD2. The CDR3 has 17 residues. Germline V gene sequence: CDR1 SGDLS, CDR2 YYNGEE. The junction had 7 bases not matched to a gene; V was cut back by 0 bases and J by 3 bases. The CDR3 DNA sequence: TGTGCCAGCAGCGTAGGTATAGCGGGAGCGAACTACAATGAGCAGTTCTTC. Its protein is CASSVGIAGANYNEQFF.

V gene TRBV6-1 combines with J gene TRBJ1-2; 11 bases match TRBD1. There are 15 residues in the CDR3. The ends lost 6 bases at V and 3 bases at J; junction bases unmatched: 6. The germline CDR1 and CDR2 sequences are MNHNS and SASEGT. CDR3 DNA: TGTGCCAGCAGGAAGGGGACAGGGGGGGACTATGGCTACACCTTC. Amino acids: CASRKGTGGDYGYTF.

With regard to this clone: Relative to the germline gene, one junction end is altered; a read error may explain this. This chain uses TRBV28 with TRBJ2-7, with TRBD2 matching 9 bases. Germline V gene data show CDR1 as MDHEN and CDR2 as SYDVKM. This CDR3 spans 16 amino acids. CDR3 coding DNA: TGTGCCAGCAATTTAGCCCTAGCGGGAACTACCTACGAGCAGTACTTC. As protein: CASNLALAGTTYEQYF.

The genes are TRBV5-1 and TRBJ2-3; 9 positions agree with TRBD2. The V gene's germline CDR1 is SGHRS and CDR2 YFSETQ. Trimming cost V 0 bases and J 2 bases; bases outside gene matches: 4. The CDR3 runs 16 residues. The CDR3 DNA is TGCGCCAGCAGCTTGGACCTAGCGGGAAACACAGATACGCAGTATTTT. Translated: CASSLDLAGNTDTQYF.

This chain uses TRBV29-1 with TRBJ1-2; 7 bases map to TRBD1. V was clipped by 7 bases and J by 8 bases; unmatched bases: 10. The CDR3 covers 12 residues. Germline V gene lookup returns CDR1 SQVTM and CDR2 ANQGSEA. DNA for the CDR3: TGCAGCGGACAGGGCGGCTTGGGCGGCTACACCTTC. Residues: CSGQGGLGGYTF. Full variable domain (rest looked up from reference TRBV29-1 and TRBJ1-2): SAVISQKPSRDICQRGTSLTIQCQVDSQVTMMFWYRQQPGQSLTLIATANQGSEATYESGFVIDKFPISRPNLTFSTLTVSNMSPEDSSIYLCSGQGGLGGYTFGSGTRLTVV.

The genes are TRBV2 and TRBJ2-5; D is possibly TRBD1 (5 bases). Germline CDR1 is SNHLY and CDR2 is FYNNEI. Trimming took off 5 bases at V and 2 bases at J, with 9 bases between the two ends. This CDR3 comprises 13 residues. The CDR3 region has the DNA TGTGCCAGCAGTAGGGCAGGGCAAGAGACCCAGTACTTC. Amino acid sequence: CASSRAGQETQYF.

The rearrangement links TRBV10-3 to TRBJ1-4; tentatively, D is TRBD1 (5 bases). Trimming removed 8 bases at V and 7 bases at J, with 11 bases between. The V gene's germline CDR1 is ENHRY and CDR2 SYGVKD. The CDR3 totals 12 residues. CDR3 bases: TGTGCCATCCGGGACTTAACTGAAAAACTGTTTTTT. This encodes CAIRDLTEKLFF.

The chain couples TRBV5-1 to TRBJ2-5; a weak D match, TRBD1 (7 bases). There are 16 residues in the CDR3. V lost 2 bases, J lost 2 bases, and 16 bases lay in between. Germline CDR1 SGHRS, CDR2 YFSETQ. CDR3 sequence (DNA): TGCGCCAGCAGCTTCAGTGGCAGGGGGACTCAAGAGACCCAGTACTTC. Its translation: CASSFSGRGTQETQYF.

The table lists this clone with a few counts. The V and J genes are TRBV10-2 and TRBJ2-3; the D gene is possibly TRBD1 (6 bases). The germline V and J ends were trimmed by 0 bases and 4 bases, with 17 bases remaining between them. The germline gives CDR1 WSHSY, CDR2 SAAADI. CDR3 size: 17 residues. The CDR3 protein is CASSESISAPGADTQYF. In DNA, the CDR3 is TGCGCCAGCAGTGAGTCGATATCGGCCCCAGGGGCAGATACGCAGTATTTT.

The rearrangement uses TRBV7-6 and TRBJ1-3; 11 bases agree with TRBD1. Germline trimming cut 5 bases from V and 6 bases from J; bases unmatched to any gene: 6. CDR1 SGHVS and CDR2 FNYEAQ come from the germline V gene. The CDR3 runs 15 residues. Here the CDR3 reads CASSPDRGQENTIYF. DNA of the CDR3: TGTGCCAGCAGCCCGGACAGGGGGCAGGAAAACACCATATATTTT.

This chain uses TRBV7-9 with TRBJ1-2; tentatively, D is TRBD1 (5 bases). The length of the CDR3 is 14 residues. Germline V gene data show CDR1 as SEHNR and CDR2 as FQNEAQ (reference sequence). Trimming removed 0 bases at V and 8 bases at J, with 13 bases between. The CDR3 here is CASSLATQAEGYTF. CDR3 nucleotides: TGTGCCAGCAGCTTAGCAACACAGGCGGAGGGCTACACCTTC.

This chain links TRBV5-1 with TRBJ2-1; 7 nucleotides agree with TRBD2. CDR3 length: 16 amino acids. Germline V gene sequence: CDR1 SGHRS, CDR2 YFSETQ. V shed 0 bases, J shed 8 bases, and the junction held 11 bases outside the gene matches. The CDR3: CASSLAGGGGMYEQFF. The DNA of the CDR3 is TGCGCCAGCAGCTTGGCTGGGGGGGGTGGTATGTATGAGCAGTTCTTC. Supplemented by reference TRBV5-1 and TRBJ2-1, the full variable domain reads KAGVTQTPRYLIKTRGQQVTLSCSPISGHRSVSWYQQTPGQGLQFLFEYFSETQRNKGNFPGRFSGRQFSNSRSEMNVSTLELGDSALYLCASSLAGGGGMYEQFFGPGTRLTVL.

V usage is TRBV7-9 and J usage is TRBJ2-7; 9 bases are shared with TRBD1. Trimming took 7 bases from V and 2 from J; bases not matched to a gene: 9. The V gene's germline CDR1 is SEHNR and CDR2 FQNEAQ (reference sequence). The CDR3 is 15 residues long. CDR3 loop: CASNVGTGPPYEQYF. As DNA, the CDR3 is TGTGCCAGCAACGTTGGGACAGGGCCCCCCTACGAGCAGTACTTC.

Written as DNA, the CDR3 is TGTGCCAGCAGTAGAGCAGGGCCGATTTACGAGCAGTACTTC. This sequence encodes CASSRAGPIYEQYF. The gene calls are TRBV6-1 and TRBJ2-7; D is possibly TRBD1 (5 bases). There are 14 residues in the CDR3. V dropped 5 bases and J dropped 4 bases, with 15 bases sitting between them. The germline CDR1 and CDR2 sequences are MNHNS and SASEGT.

This rearrangement joins TRBV4-1 to TRBJ1-5; D is unresolved. V was pared by 3 bases and J by 6 bases, with 9 bases between. The germline gives CDR1 MGHRA, CDR2 YSYEKL. The length of the CDR3 is 13 residues. In DNA, the CDR3 is TGCGCCAGCAGCCACATCTTACTTCAGCCCCAGCATTTT. Protein product: CASSHILLQPQHF.

V usage is TRBV6-6 and J usage is TRBJ2-5; D possibly corresponds to TRBD1 (6 bases). V shed 0 bases and J shed 3 bases, with 8 bases lying between them. This CDR3 has 14 residues. Germline lookup yields CDR1 MNHNY and CDR2 SVGAGI (reference sequence). CDR3 nucleotide sequence: TGTGCCAGCAGTTACTCGAACAGGGAAGAGACCCAGTACTTC. It translates to CASSYSNREETQYF.

The chain joins TRBV5-1 to TRBJ2-1; TRBD1 is a possible D gene (5 bases). Looked up from germline, CDR1 is SGHRS and CDR2 is YFSETQ. This CDR3 has 15 residues. Trimming pared 0 bases from V and 5 bases from J, leaving 12 bases between. The CDR3 spells CASSLDRTPNNEQFF. The CDR3 DNA reads as TGCGCCAGCAGCTTGGACAGGACCCCTAACAATGAGCAGTTCTTC.

The rearrangement uses TRBV19 and TRBJ2-1; TRBD2 might be the D (5 bases). This CDR3 contains 13 residues. V was clipped by 4 bases and J by 7 bases, with 11 bases between them. Germline V lookup: CDR1 LNHDA, CDR2 SQIVND (reference sequence). CDR3 loop: CASSRKPGNEQFF. CDR3 bases: TGTGCCAGTAGTAGGAAACCGGGGAATGAGCAGTTCTTC.

J is TRBJ1-4 and V is TRBV13; D is perhaps TRBD1 (6 bases). This CDR3 region has 13 residues. Trimming removed 5 bases from V and 12 bases from J, with 16 bases in between. In germline, CDR1 is PRHDT, CDR2 FYEKMQ (reference sequence). In DNA form, the CDR3 reads TGTGCCAGCAGCCTACCGGGGGGGGGCGAACTGTTTTTT. It translates to CASSLPGGGELFF.